A selection of T cell receptor beta chains follows, all from one sample in a study of shared clonotypes between healthy human individuals. The protocol was immunoSEQ multiplex PCR, while the TCRdb copy is restricted to in-frame clones and leaves out a portion. The sample consists of approximately 1,000,000 clones, around three quarters of them appearing once. The specimen sequenced was memory CD4+ T cells from PBMCs. The origin of the receptors is a man younger than 35 in good health. Some clones in this sample may be carry-over from other donors' samples. Both conserved end residues are part of each CDR3. Each record gives: V gene, D gene, CDR3 length, clone size, J gene, CDR3 protein, CDR3 DNA. The D gene is left open where the match is weak. Some rows mark clone size as missing; the rest say once, few, many or name a class of expanded clone.

>TRBV25-1|TRBD2|17|-|TRBJ2-1
CASSPLWETSGTYEQFF
TGTGCCAGCAGTCCCCTCTGGGAGACTAGCGGGACGTATGAGCAGTTCTTC
>TRBV5-1|-|15|-|TRBJ1-2
CASSLGQRTSLGYTF
TGCGCCAGCAGCTTGGGACAGAGGACTTCGCTTGGCTACACCTTC
>TRBV11-1|TRBD1|15|-|TRBJ2-2
CASMRTGANTGELFF
TGTGCCAGCATGCGGACAGGTGCGAACACCGGGGAGCTGTTTTTT
>TRBV5-1|TRBD1|15|-|TRBJ2-1
CASSWGNRGPNEQFF
TGCGCCAGCAGCTGGGGGAACAGGGGTCCGAATGAGCAGTTCTTC
>TRBV6-1|TRBD2|15|-|TRBJ2-1
CASRGLAGGVNEQFF
TGTGCCAGCAGAGGACTAGCGGGGGGGGTCAATGAGCAGTTCTTC
>TRBV5-8|TRBD1|19|-|TRBJ1-1
CASSFALTGGRGMNTEAFF
TGTGCCAGCAGTTTCGCACTAACAGGGGGTCGGGGCATGAACACTGAAGCTTTCTTT
>TRBV5-6|TRBD1|18|-|TRBJ2-2
CASSFGVRGRLNTGELFF
TGTGCCAGCAGCTTTGGCGTCAGGGGGCGGTTGAACACCGGGGAGCTGTTTTTT
>TRBV7-8|TRBD2|15|-|TRBJ2-7
CASSSTGRAGDEQYF
TGTGCCAGCAGCTCGACCGGGAGGGCCGGGGACGAGCAGTACTTC
>TRBV4-1|-|11|many|TRBJ2-7
CASSQQGEQYF
TGCGCCAGCAGCCAACAGGGCGAGCAGTACTTC
>TRBV14|-|15|once|TRBJ1-4
CASSQVRGGSEKLFF
TGTGCCAGCAGCCAAGTTCGCGGGGGGAGTGAAAAACTGTTTTTT
>TRBV7-7|TRBD1|14|-|TRBJ2-7
CASSTGQGGYEQYF
TGTGCCAGCAGTACGGGACAGGGGGGCTACGAGCAGTACTTC
>TRBV5-1|TRBD1|14|-|TRBJ2-7
CASSLDRGQDEQYF
TGCGCCAGCAGCTTGGACAGGGGTCAAGACGAGCAGTACTTC
>TRBV28|-|13|few|TRBJ1-2
CASSSQGYYGYTF
TGTGCCAGCAGTTCTCAGGGGTACTATGGCTACACCTTC
>TRBV28|TRBD1|13|once|TRBJ1-1
CATRGDRGHRAFF
TGTGCCACCCGAGGGGACAGGGGGCATCGAGCTTTCTTT
>TRBV11-2|TRBD2|16|-|TRBJ2-1
CASSPSLAGGYNEQFF
TGTGCCAGCAGCCCGAGTCTAGCGGGAGGCTACAATGAGCAGTTCTTC
>TRBV29-1|-|13|-|TRBJ1-1
CSVDYGGGTEAFF
TGCAGCGTTGATTACGGTGGAGGCACTGAAGCTTTCTTT
>TRBV2|TRBD2|15|-|TRBJ2-1
CASVGGAPQPNEQFF
TGTGCCAGCGTCGGGGGGGCACCCCAGCCCAATGAGCAGTTCTTC
>TRBV5-1|TRBD2|16|-|TRBJ2-1
CASSFGGLAIGGEQFF
TGCGCCAGCAGCTTTGGAGGACTAGCGATAGGGGGTGAGCAGTTCTTC
>TRBV5-4|TRBD1|18|-|TRBJ2-1
CASSHPTGAQSSYNEQFF
TGTGCCAGCAGCCACCCGACAGGGGCACAGAGCTCCTACAATGAGCAGTTCTTC
>TRBV6-1|TRBD2|17|-|TRBJ2-7
CASSEARLAGVSYEQYF
TGTGCCAGCAGTGAAGCGAGACTAGCGGGAGTGTCCTACGAGCAGTACTTC
>TRBV6-5|TRBD2|16|-|TRBJ2-1
CASSFSGRGGGNEQFF
TGTGCCAGCAGTTTTAGCGGGAGGGGAGGTGGCAATGAGCAGTTCTTC
>TRBV11-1|TRBD2|15|-|TRBJ2-1
CASSLEERESNEQFF
TGTGCCAGCAGCTTAGAGGAGCGGGAAAGCAATGAGCAGTTCTTC
>TRBV30|TRBD2|12|few|TRBJ2-1
CAWSREDNEQFF
TGTGCCTGGAGTCGGGAGGACAATGAGCAGTTCTTC
>TRBV2|-|13|many|TRBJ1-4
CASSVQRQEKLFF
TGTGCCAGCAGTGTACAGAGGCAGGAAAAACTGTTTTTT
>TRBV5-1|TRBD2|15|-|TRBJ2-5
CASSPLLAGGETQYF
TGCGCCAGCAGCCCTCTCCTTGCGGGAGGAGAGACCCAGTACTTC
>TRBV2|-|14|-|TRBJ1-2
CASLGLKGNYGYTF
TGTGCCAGCTTGGGACTCAAGGGGAACTATGGCTACACCTTC
>TRBV27|TRBD2|15|-|TRBJ2-1
CASSFLAGGGNEQFF
TGTGCCAGCAGTTTTCTAGCGGGAGGGGGTAATGAGCAGTTCTTC
>TRBV5-1|TRBD1|14|-|TRBJ2-5
CASSLTGGGETQYF
TGCGCCAGCAGCCTCACAGGGGGCGGAGAGACCCAGTACTTC
>TRBV7-8|-|15|-|TRBJ2-6
CASSLLTRLANVLTF
TGTGCCAGCAGCTTACTTACACGCCTGGCCAACGTCCTGACTTTC
>TRBV10-3|TRBD2|15|-|TRBJ2-7
CAISGGTSGSYEQYF
TGTGCCATCAGTGGCGGGACTAGCGGGAGCTACGAGCAGTACTTC
>TRBV19|TRBD1|15|-|TRBJ1-2
CASTRQGGFTGGYTF
TGTGCCAGCACACGGCAGGGGGGCTTTACGGGTGGCTACACCTTC
>TRBV6-1|-|15|once|TRBJ2-7
CASSSNPGKAYEQYF
TGTGCCAGCAGTTCTAACCCAGGGAAGGCCTACGAGCAGTACTTC
>TRBV4-2|TRBD1|16|-|TRBJ1-4
CASSQVADRANEKLFF
TGTGCCAGCAGCCAAGTAGCGGACAGGGCGAATGAAAAACTGTTTTTT
>TRBV5-1|-|14|-|TRBJ1-1
CASSESTMNTEAFF
TGCGCCAGCAGCGAAAGTACCATGAACACTGAAGCTTTCTTT
>TRBV21-1|-|13|once|TRBJ2-7
CASSQVPDYEQYF
TGTGCCAGCAGTCAAGTCCCGGACTACGAGCAGTACTTC